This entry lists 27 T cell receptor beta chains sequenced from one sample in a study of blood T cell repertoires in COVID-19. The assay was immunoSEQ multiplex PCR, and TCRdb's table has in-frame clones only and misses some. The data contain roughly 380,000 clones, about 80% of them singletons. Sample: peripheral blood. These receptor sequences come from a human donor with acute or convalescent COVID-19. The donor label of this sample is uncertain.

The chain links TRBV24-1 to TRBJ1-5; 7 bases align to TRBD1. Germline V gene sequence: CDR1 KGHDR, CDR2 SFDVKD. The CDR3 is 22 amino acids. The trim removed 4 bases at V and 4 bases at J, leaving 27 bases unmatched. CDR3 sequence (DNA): TGTGCCACCAGTGACCCCCATCCGGGACAGAAAGATGTGAGTGAAGGTAATCAGCCCCAGCATTTT. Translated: CATSDPHPGQKDVSEGNQPQHF.

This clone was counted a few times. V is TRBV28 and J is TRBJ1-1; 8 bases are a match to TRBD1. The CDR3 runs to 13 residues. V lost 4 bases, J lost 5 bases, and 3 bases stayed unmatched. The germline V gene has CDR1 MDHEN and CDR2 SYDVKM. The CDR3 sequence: CASSSDRVTEAFF. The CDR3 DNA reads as TGTGCCAGCAGTTCGGACAGGGTAACTGAAGCTTTCTTT.

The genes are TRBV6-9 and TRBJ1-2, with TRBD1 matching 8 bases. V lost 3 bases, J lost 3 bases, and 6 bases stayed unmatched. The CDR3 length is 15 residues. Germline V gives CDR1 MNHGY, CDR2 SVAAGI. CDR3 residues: CASSYATTGDYGYTF. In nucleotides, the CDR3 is TGTGCCAGCAGTTACGCAACGACAGGGGACTATGGCTACACCTTC.

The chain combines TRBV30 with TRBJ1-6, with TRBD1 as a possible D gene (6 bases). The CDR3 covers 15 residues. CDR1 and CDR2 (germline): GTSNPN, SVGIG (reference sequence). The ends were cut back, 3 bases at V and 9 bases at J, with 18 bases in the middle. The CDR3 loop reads CAWRLTMTGVSPLHF. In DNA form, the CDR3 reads TGTGCCTGGAGATTAACTATGACAGGCGTTTCACCCCTCCACTTT.

The CDR3, as DNA: TGTGCCAGCAGCCCACGGTTTGGGCGGGGGGCGACCTACGAGCAGTACTTC. Translation gives CASSPRFGRGATYEQYF. V and J are TRBV5-6 and TRBJ2-7; 8 nucleotides agree with TRBD2. Germline V gene sequence: CDR1 SGHDT, CDR2 YYEEEE. With 4 bases clipped from V and 2 bases from J, the junction kept 14 bases outside the gene matches. The length of the CDR3 is 17 residues.

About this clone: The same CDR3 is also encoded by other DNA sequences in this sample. The CDR3 loop is CASSSYYEQYF. The CDR3 nucleotides read TGCGCCAGCAGCTCGTATTACGAGCAGTACTTC. The rearrangement uses TRBV5-1 and TRBJ2-7; D gene unclear. The CDR3 consists of 11 residues. In germline, CDR1 is SGHRS, CDR2 YFSETQ. V dropped 3 bases and J dropped 4 bases, with 5 bases sitting between them. The full variable domain, with the rest looked up from reference TRBV5-1 and TRBJ2-7, is KAGVTQTPRYLIKTRGQQVTLSCSPISGHRSVSWYQQTPGQGLQFLFEYFSETQRNKGNFPGRFSGRQFSNSRSEMNVSTLELGDSALYLCASSSYYEQYFGPGTRLTVT.

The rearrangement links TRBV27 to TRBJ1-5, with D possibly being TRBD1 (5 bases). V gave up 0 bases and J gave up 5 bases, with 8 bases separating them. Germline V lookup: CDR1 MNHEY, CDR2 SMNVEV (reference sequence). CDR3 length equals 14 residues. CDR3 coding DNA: TGTGCCAGCAGTTTATCTCGGGGGGATCAGCCCCAGCATTTT. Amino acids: CASSLSRGDQPQHF.

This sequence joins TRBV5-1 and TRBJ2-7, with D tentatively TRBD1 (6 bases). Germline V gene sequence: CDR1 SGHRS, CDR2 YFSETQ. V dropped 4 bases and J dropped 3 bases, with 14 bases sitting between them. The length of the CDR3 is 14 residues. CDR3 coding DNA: TGCGCCAGCAGCCTAATACAGGGTCGCTACGAGCAGTACTTC. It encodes CASSLIQGRYEQYF.

The CDR3 sequence is CAGGTLAKNIQYF. Here the CDR3 DNA reads TGTGCCGGGGGGACACTAGCCAAAAACATTCAGTACTTC. The chain links TRBV30 to TRBJ2-4, with D perhaps matching TRBD1 or TRBD2 (6 bases each). CDR3 size: 13 residues. The V gene's germline CDR1 is GTSNPN and CDR2 SVGIG (reference sequence). Deletions cut 8 bases from V and 0 bases from J, with 11 bases between.

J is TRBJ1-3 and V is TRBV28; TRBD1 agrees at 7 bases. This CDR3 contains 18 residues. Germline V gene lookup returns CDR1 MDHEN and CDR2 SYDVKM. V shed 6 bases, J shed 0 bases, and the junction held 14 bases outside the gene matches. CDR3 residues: CASRGAVGDSFSGNTIYF. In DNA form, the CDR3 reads TGTGCCAGCAGGGGGGCGGTGGGGGACAGTTTCTCTGGAAACACCATATATTTT.

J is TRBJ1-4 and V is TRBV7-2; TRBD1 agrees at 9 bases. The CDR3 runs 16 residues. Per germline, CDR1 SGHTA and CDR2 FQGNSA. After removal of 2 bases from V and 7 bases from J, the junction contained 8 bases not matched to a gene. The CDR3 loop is CASSLTPRTGAEKLFF. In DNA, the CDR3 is TGTGCCAGCAGCTTAACGCCGAGGACAGGGGCTGAAAAACTGTTTTTT.

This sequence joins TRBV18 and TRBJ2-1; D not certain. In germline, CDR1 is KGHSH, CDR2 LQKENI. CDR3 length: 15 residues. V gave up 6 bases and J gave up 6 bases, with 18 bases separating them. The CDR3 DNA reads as TGTGCCAGCTCCCCGAATCCGGCGGTCCTCAATGAGCAGTTCTTC. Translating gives CASSPNPAVLNEQFF.

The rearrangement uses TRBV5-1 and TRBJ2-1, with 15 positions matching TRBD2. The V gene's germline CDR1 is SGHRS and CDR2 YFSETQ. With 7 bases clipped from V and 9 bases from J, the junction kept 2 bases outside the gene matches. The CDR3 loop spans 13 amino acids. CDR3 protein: CASEGLAGGEQFF. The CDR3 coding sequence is TGCGCCAGCGAGGGACTAGCGGGAGGTGAGCAGTTCTTC.

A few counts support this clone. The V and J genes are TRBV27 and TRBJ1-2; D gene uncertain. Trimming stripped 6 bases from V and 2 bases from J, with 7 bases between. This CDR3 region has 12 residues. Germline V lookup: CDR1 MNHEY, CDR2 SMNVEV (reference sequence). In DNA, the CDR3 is TGTGCCAGCAGATACAACAACTATGGCTACACCTTC. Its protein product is CASRYNNYGYTF.

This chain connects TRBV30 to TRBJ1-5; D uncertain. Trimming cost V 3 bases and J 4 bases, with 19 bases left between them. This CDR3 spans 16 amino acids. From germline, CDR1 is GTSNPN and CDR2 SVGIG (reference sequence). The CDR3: CAWSPTLIPGNQPQHF. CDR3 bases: TGTGCCTGGAGCCCGACTCTAATCCCGGGGAATCAGCCCCAGCATTTT.

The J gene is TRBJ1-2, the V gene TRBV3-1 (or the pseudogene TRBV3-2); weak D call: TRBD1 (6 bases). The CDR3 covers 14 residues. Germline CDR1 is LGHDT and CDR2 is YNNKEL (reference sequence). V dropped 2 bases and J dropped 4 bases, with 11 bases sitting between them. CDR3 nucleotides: TGTGCCAGCAGCCAATTTCAGGGGTTCTATGGCTACACCTTC. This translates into CASSQFQGFYGYTF.

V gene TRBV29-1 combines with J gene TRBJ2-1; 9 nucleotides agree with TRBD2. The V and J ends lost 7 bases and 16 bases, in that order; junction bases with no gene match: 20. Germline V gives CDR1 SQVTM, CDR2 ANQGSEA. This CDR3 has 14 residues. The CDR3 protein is CSGGRVAGESSGFF. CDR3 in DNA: TGCAGCGGGGGGAGGGTAGCGGGAGAATCATCGGGTTTCTTC.

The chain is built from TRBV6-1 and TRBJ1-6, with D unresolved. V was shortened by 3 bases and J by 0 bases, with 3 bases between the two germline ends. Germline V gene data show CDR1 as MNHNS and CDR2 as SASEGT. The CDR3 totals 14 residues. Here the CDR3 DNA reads TGTGCCAGCAGTGACAGCTCCTATAATTCACCCCTCCACTTT. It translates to CASSDSSYNSPLHF.

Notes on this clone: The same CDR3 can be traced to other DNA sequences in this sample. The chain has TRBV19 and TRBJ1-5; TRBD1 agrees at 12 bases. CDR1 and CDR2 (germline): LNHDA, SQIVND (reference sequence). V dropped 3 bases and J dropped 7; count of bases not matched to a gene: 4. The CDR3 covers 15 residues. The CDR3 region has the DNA TGTGCCAGTAGTATTGGGACAGGGGGCGGGCAGCCCCAGCATTTT. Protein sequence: CASSIGTGGGQPQHF.

The CDR3 DNA is TGTGCCAGCAGCGTAGCGGCGGGGGCCGGGGAGACCCAGTACTTC. Its translation is CASSVAAGAGETQYF. The V gene is TRBV9, the J gene TRBJ2-5; possibly TRBD2 for D (7 bases). The germline V gene has CDR1 SGDLS and CDR2 YYNGEE. This CDR3 comprises 15 residues. Trimming removed 0 bases at V and 5 bases at J, with 14 bases between.

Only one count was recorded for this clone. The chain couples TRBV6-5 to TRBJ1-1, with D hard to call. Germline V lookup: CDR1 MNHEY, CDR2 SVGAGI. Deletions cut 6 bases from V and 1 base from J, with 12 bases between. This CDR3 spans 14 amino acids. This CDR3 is CASRYTVTNTEAFF. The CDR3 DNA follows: TGTGCCAGCAGGTACACAGTTACGAACACTGAAGCTTTCTTT.

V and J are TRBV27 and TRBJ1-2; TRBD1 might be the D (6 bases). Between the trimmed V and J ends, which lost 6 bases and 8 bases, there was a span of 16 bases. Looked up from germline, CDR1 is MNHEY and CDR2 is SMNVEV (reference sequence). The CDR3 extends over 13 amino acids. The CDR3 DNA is TGTGCCAGCAGCCCGACAGGCCGCCGGGGCTACACCTTC. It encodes CASSPTGRRGYTF.

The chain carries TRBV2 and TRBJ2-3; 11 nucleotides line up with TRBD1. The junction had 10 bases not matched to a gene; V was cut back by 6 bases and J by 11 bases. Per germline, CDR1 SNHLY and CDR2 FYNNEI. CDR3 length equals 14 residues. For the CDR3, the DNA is TGTGCCAGCAGGGAACCGGGACAGGGGGTAAGGCAGTATTTT. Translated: CASREPGQGVRQYF.

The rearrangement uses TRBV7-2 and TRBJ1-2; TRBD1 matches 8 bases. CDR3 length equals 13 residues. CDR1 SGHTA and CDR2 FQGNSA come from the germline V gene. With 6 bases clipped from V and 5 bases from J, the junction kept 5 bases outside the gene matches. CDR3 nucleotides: TGTGCCAGCAGTGACAGGGGATTTTATGGCTACACCTTC. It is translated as CASSDRGFYGYTF.

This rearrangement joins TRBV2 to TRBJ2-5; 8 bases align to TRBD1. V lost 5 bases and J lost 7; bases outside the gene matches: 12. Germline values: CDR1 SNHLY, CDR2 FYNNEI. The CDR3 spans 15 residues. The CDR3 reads CASSTRRQGYRTQYF. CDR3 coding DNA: TGTGCCAGCAGTACCCGAAGACAGGGGTACAGGACCCAGTACTTC.

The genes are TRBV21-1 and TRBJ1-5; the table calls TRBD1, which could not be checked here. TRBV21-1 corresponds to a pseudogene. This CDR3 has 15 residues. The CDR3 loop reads CASSFSGQGYQPQHF. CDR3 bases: TGTGCCAGCAGCTTCTCGGGACAGGGATATCAGCCCCAGCATTTT.

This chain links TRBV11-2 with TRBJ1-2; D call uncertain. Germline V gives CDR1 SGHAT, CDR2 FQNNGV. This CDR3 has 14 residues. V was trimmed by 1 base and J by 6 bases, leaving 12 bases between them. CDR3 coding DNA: TGTGCCAGCAGCTTAGGGAGCAGTCTGGATGGCTACACCTTC. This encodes CASSLGSSLDGYTF. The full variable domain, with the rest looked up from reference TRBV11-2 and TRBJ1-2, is EAGVAQSPRYKIIEKRQSVAFWCNPISGHATLYWYQQILGQGPKLLIQFQNNGVVDDSQLPKDRFSAERLKGVDSTLKIQPAKLEDSAVYLCASSLGSSLDGYTFGSGTRLTVV.